This T cell receptor beta chain was found in a study of neurological immune-mediated disorders. Study outcomes and limitations: No CDR3 amino acid sequences were shared by expanded clones across subjects, suggesting private repertoires in all groups. HTLV-1-associated myelopathy displayed the greatest TCR clonal expansion, and multiple sclerosis exhibited the smallest, lower than that of healthy controls.

In its sample, this clonotype was seen many times. Its antigen is as yet unknown. Synthesis of cDNA was carried out by template-switch 5'RACE. The reaction used 10-nucleotide random UMIs. A single record per CDR3 protein comes from TCRdb applying MiXCR to the 5' RACE reads. The sample has 18,000 or so distinct CDR3 sequences, around 10% seen once. CDR1 is SSHAT and CDR2 is FNYEAQ in the germline V gene (reference sequence). The CDR3 totals 15 residues. V gave up 5 bases and J gave up 0 bases, with 12 bases separating them. The sorted libraries were prepared using more than 850,000 CD4+ or CD8+ T cells that had themselves been sorted.

Sample: CD8+ T cells from blood. The TCR sequence derives from a woman between 50 and 59 years old in good health. The chain couples TRBV7-7 to TRBJ2-3; D is uncertain. The CDR3 bases are TGTGCCAGCAGCCAGAGTTTGGTGAGCACAGATACGCAGTATTTT. Protein product: CASSQSLVSTDTQYF.